This T cell receptor (beta chain) was sequenced for a study of blood T cells in healthy people across ages. Overall study: For every two T cells, template switching captured about one barcoded beta molecule.

Each donor was a healthy Caucasian individual from Russia, aged 6 to 90. Study observations and caveats: Total diversity from one million sequenced T cells was likely underestimated.

CDR1 SGHTA and CDR2 FQGNSA come from the germline V gene. J was trimmed by 0 bases and V by 2 bases; bases with no gene match: 4. The CDR3 has 17 amino acids. This clonotype turned up a few times. What it recognizes is unknown. A sample-barcoded 5' primer and a J-beta primer mix were used in a second PCR of about 6 to 12 cycles. From the 5' RACE reads, TCRdb called clonotypes with MiXCR, one entry per CDR3 protein. The data hold 750,000 to 850,000 distinct CDR3 sequences, with 25% observed a single time. The same data also went into a second study, on T cells of mothers and their children.

The rearrangement links TRBV7-2 to TRBJ2-3, with 11 bases matching TRBD2. Sequencing was carried out using blood. The clonotype was recovered from a boy under 18 in good health. The CDR3 loop reads CASSLKRLAGSTDTQYF. Here the CDR3 DNA reads TGTGCCAGCAGCTTAAAAAGACTAGCGGGGAGCACAGATACGCAGTATTTT.